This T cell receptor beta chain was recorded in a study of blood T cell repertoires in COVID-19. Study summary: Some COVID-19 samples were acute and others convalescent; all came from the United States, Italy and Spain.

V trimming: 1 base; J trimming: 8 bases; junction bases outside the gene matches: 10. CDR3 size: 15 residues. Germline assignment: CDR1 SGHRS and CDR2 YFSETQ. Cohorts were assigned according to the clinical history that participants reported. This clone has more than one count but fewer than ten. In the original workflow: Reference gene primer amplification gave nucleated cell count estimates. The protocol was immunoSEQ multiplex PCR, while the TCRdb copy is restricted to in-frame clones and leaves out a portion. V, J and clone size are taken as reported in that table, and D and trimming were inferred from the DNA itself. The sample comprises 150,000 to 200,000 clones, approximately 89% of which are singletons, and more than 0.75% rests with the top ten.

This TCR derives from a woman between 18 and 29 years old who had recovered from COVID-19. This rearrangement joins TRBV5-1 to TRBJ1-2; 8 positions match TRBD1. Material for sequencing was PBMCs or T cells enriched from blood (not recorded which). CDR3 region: CASSLNSGGYFGYTF. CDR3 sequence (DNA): TGCGCCAGCAGCTTGAACTCAGGGGGCTACTTCGGCTACACCTTC.